Here is one T cell receptor (beta chain) with its context. Its antigen is unknown. Qualities for individual bases were not recorded, and no much larger clone is one base off. This sample is part of a study of T cells in Graves' hyperthyroidism and ophthalmopathy (dated by TCRdb to between 2018 and 2020). With respect to the entire study: Peripheral blood was collected at initial diagnosis, before any treatment. To identify TCR V-J signatures that set the groups apart, the researchers used a discovery cohort of 90 to 100 patients, made up of around 42 with Graves' ophthalmopathy and 55 to 65 with stable Graves' hyperthyroidism. Prospective prediction of ophthalmopathy was tested in an independent validation cohort consisting of 18 hyperthyroidism patients and some 15 patients who later progressed to ophthalmopathy. The 100 or so discovery patients were randomly split 7:3 into training and test sets. Thyroid tissue and blood T-cell repertoires from six Graves' hyperthyroidism patients were also compared in the study. After sampling, hyperthyroidism patients received methimazole starting at 30 mg daily, and ophthalmopathy patients received high-dose intravenous methylprednisolone. TCR Vbeta CDR3 sequencing of 135 peripheral blood samples (roughly 41 ophthalmopathy, under 80 hyperthyroidism and around 17 progressor patients) is reported in the paper. Results and caveats for the whole study, not just this receptor: Sample size was not statistically predetermined, and investigators were not blinded to group allocation. Most expanded thyroid clonotypes (frequency above 0.001) were also detected in blood, suggesting blood repertoires may reflect thyroid immune responses. In validation, the model predicted progression to ophthalmopathy a median of 6.5 months before onset, with over 60% sensitivity and about 72% specificity. In cross-validation, a model built on a 13 V-J signature told ophthalmopathy apart from stable hyperthyroidism with over 85% sensitivity and about 81% specificity, and in testing the same model reached 80%/75%.

Ophthalmopathy patients had moderately to severely active disease, with a Clinical Activity Score of 3 or more, a NOSPECS grade of 4 or more, and a disease duration of less than 3 months. Any patient with an uncontrolled infection, another autoimmune disease, pregnancy or lactation was excluded. Diagnoses relied on clinical symptoms, serum thyroxine and TRAb, thyroid ultrasound and orbital computed tomography. Ficoll-Paque density gradient centrifugation was used to isolate PBMCs from 9.5 to 10 ml of fresh peripheral blood. Total RNA was extracted using Trizol reagent, and RNA quality was assessed on an Agilent 2100 Bioanalyzer. From the cysteine through the phenylalanine, the CDR3 covers 15 amino acids. Only the CDR3 portion is preserved as DNA: 45 bases, with reading frame beginning at the first base. The trim is 1 base for V and 2 bases for J, with a gap of 10 bases between the germline ends. As encoded in the germline V gene, CDR1 is MGHRA while CDR2 is YSYEKL.

The TCR beta CDR3 regions were amplified from RNA transcripts. The first round of RT-PCR for the TCR CDR3 was performed with the HTBI primer set and the Qiagen OneStep RT-PCR kit. The libraries were constructed in a second round of multiplex PCR and then size-selected and purified. Sequencing of the libraries was done on an Illumina HiSeq2000 using paired-end 100 bp reads. Per the authors' processing: Raw data were processed with SOAPnuke, discarding reads with adapters, uncalled bases, mean Phred below 15, or no exact constant-primer or identifier match. High-quality paired reads were merged using COPE v1.2.5, and each unique nucleotide sequence was defined as a clonotype. MiTCR v1.1 was used to align the clonotypes against IMGT TRBV, TRBD and TRBJ reference segments. The analysis included only V-J combinations with a frequency above 0.0001, which together covered 99% to 99.2% of the repertoires. The TCS score was defined as the ratio of F50 (clonal expansion) to E x V (chaos), calculated using BLOSUM62-based TCRdist between CDR3 peptides within each V-J. Welch's t-statistics and random forest reduced roughly 500 V-J features to roughly 13, which were used in a naive Bayes classifier (R e1071). TCRdb handled the public reads itself, with Q25 trimming in fastp and clone calling in MiXCR, and kept productive beta chains. Under each unique CDR3 protein, matching rows form one entry showing the most common genes and DNA. None of the V and J calls come from the authors' own analysis; TCRdb made them. This sample comprises around 500,000 distinct CDR3 sequences, about 16% of them detected only once. The ten top clones hold approximately 30% of the sample.

This clonotype originated in a woman in her twenties or thirties with Graves' ophthalmopathy. Recombination linked TRBV4-1 to TRBJ2-3, with the D gene not clear enough to name. The sequenced sample consisted of blood. Read as DNA, the sequence is TGCGCCAGCAGCCAAGTGGGCTTACACACAGATACGCAGTATTTT. Its product reads: CASSQVGLHTDTQYF.